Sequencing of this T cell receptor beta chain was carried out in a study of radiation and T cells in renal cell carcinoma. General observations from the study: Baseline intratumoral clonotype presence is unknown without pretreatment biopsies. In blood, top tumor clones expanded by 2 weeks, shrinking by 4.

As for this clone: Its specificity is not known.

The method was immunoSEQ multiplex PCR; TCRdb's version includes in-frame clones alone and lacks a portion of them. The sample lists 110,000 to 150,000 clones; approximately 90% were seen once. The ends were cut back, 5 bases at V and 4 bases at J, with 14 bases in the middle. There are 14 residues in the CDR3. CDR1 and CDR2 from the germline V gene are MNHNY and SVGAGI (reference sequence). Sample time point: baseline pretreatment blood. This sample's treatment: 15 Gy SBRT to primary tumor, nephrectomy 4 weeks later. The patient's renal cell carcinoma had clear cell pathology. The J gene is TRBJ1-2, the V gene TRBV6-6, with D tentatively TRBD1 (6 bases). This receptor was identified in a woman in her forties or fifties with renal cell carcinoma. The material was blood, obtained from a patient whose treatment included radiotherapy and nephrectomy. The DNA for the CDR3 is TGTGCCAGCAGTCCCCCGGGGGGGCCCTATGGCTACACCTTC. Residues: CASSPPGGPYGYTF.